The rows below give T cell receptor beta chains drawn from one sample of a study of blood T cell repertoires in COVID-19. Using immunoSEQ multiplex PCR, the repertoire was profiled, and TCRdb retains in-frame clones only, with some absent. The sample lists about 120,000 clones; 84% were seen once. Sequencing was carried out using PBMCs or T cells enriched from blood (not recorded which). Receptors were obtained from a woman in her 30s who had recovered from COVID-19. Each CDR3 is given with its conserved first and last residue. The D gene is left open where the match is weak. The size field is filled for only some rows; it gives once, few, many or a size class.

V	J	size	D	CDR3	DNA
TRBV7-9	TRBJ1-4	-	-	CASSPGVEKLFF	TGTGCCAGCAGCCCAGGGGTCGAAAAACTGTTTTTT
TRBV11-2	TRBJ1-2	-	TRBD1	CASSPVRGRALHGYTF	TGTGCCAGCAGCCCCGTGAGGGGGCGGGCGTTGCATGGCTACACCTTC
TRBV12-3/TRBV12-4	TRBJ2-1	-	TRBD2	CASGRGNEQFF	TGTGCCAGCGGGAGGGGCAATGAGCAGTTCTTC
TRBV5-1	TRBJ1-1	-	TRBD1	CASSLAPTGGTEAFF	TGCGCCAGCAGCTTGGCCCCGACAGGGGGGACTGAAGCTTTCTTT
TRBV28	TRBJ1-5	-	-	CASSLSAEGGNQPQHF	TGTGCCAGCAGTCTCTCCGCGGAGGGTGGAAATCAGCCCCAGCATTTT
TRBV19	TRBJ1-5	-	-	CASSSYTLGNQPQHF	TGTGCCAGTAGTAGCTACACCCTAGGCAATCAGCCCCAGCATTTT
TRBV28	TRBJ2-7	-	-	CASSLPFFGGDSYEQYF	TGTGCCAGCAGTTTGCCCTTCTTTGGAGGGGACTCCTACGAGCAGTACTTC
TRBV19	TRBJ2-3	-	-	CASSIVGTDTQYF	TGTGCCAGTAGTATAGTCGGCACAGATACGCAGTATTTT
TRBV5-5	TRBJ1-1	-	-	CASSPDWRGEGAFF	TGTGCCAGCAGCCCGGATTGGCGGGGTGAGGGAGCTTTCTTT
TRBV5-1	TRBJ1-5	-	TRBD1	CASSQGQGDQPQHF	TGCGCCAGCAGCCAGGGACAGGGAGATCAGCCCCAGCATTTT
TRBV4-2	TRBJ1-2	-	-	CASSRRLDGSKGVGYTF	TGTGCCAGCAGCCGACGCCTTGACGGCTCCAAGGGAGTTGGCTACACCTTC
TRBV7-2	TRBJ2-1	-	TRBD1	CASSSLGTGGGEQFF	TGTGCCAGCAGCTCGCTCGGGACAGGGGGAGGTGAGCAGTTCTTC
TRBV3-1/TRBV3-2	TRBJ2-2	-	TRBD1	CASSPRGLDAGELFF	TGTGCCAGCAGTCCCAGGGGGCTTGACGCCGGGGAGCTGTTTTTT
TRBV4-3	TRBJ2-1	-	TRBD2	CASSQGGTSAYNEQFF	TGCGCCAGCAGCCAAGGGGGTACTAGCGCATACAATGAGCAGTTCTTC
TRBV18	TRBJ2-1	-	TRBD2	CASSPTSGSNEQFF	TGTGCCAGCTCACCAACTAGCGGGAGCAATGAGCAGTTCTTC
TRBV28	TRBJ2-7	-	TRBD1	CASSWDRASSQYEQYF	TGTGCCAGCAGTTGGGACAGGGCATCGAGTCAGTACGAGCAGTACTTC
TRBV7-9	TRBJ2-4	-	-	CASSLGPGHRNIQYF	TGTGCCAGCAGCTTAGGACCGGGACACAGAAACATTCAGTACTTC
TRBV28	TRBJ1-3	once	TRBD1	CASRGDREGNTIYF	TGTGCCAGCAGAGGGGACAGGGAGGGAAACACCATATATTTT
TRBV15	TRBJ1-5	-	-	CATSRVPRFNQPQHF	TGTGCCACCAGCAGAGTCCCGAGGTTCAATCAGCCCCAGCATTTT
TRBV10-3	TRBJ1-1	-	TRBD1	CAISAGQGWEAFF	TGTGCCATCAGTGCCGGACAGGGTTGGGAAGCTTTCTTT
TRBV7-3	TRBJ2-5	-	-	CASSLSGGAEETQYF	TGTGCCAGCAGCTTAAGCGGAGGGGCAGAAGAGACCCAGTACTTC
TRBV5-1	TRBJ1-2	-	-	CASSLGQNYGYTF	TGCGCCAGCAGCTTGGGGCAAAACTATGGCTACACCTTC
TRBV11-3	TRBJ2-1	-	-	CASRGGGPAAEQFF	TGTGCCAGCAGGGGAGGGGGGCCCGCCGCCGAGCAGTTCTTC
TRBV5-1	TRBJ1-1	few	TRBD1	CASSYEGARAFF	TGCGCCAGCAGCTATGAGGGGGCGCGAGCTTTCTTT
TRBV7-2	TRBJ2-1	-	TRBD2	CASSLTSGSGVEQFF	TGTGCCAGCAGCCTGACTAGCGGGAGTGGGGTTGAGCAGTTCTTC
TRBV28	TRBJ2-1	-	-	CASSETVGGNEQFF	TGTGCCAGCAGCGAGACAGTTGGGGGGAATGAGCAGTTCTTC
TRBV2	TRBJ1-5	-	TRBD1	CASATRDRGQSNQPQHF	TGTGCCAGCGCGACCAGGGACAGGGGCCAGAGCAATCAGCCCCAGCATTTT
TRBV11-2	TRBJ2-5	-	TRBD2	CASSQTSGRAQETQYF	TGTGCCAGCAGCCAGACTAGCGGGAGGGCCCAAGAGACCCAGTACTTC
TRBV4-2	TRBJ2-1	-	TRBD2	CASSQVGLAGTNEQFF	TGTGCCAGCAGCCAAGTAGGACTAGCGGGAACCAATGAGCAGTTCTTC
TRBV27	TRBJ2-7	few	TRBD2	CASSPQGGRASYEQYF	TGTGCCAGCAGTCCCCAGGGCGGGAGGGCCTCCTACGAGCAGTACTTC
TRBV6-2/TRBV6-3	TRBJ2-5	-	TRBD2	CASSTSRGREWVETQYF	TGTGCCAGCAGTACCTCCCGCGGGCGGGAGTGGGTAGAGACCCAGTACTTC
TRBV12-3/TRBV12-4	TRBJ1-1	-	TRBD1	CASSPDRDGAFF	TGTGCCAGCAGTCCAGACAGGGATGGAGCTTTCTTT
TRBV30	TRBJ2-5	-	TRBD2	CAWSSSGLAMETQYF	TGTGCCTGGAGTTCCTCGGGACTAGCGATGGAGACCCAGTACTTC
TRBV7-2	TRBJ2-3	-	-	CASSLGLESDTQYF	TGTGCCAGCAGCTTAGGGCTAGAGTCCGATACGCAGTATTTT
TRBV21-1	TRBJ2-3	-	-	CAGLASSTDTQYF	TGTGCCGGACTAGCGAGTAGCACAGATACGCAGTATTTT
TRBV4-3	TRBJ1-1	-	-	CASSQDRGTEAFF	TGCGCCAGCAGCCAAGATCGGGGCACTGAAGCTTTCTTT
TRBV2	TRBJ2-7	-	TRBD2	CASSGPGGASEQYF	TGTGCCAGCAGTGGTCCGGGAGGGGCGTCCGAGCAGTACTTC
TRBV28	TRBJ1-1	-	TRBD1	CASSFLTLRTGSMNTEAFF	TGTGCCAGCAGTTTTTTAACCCTAAGGACAGGGAGCATGAACACTGAAGCTTTCTTT
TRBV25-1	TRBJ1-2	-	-	CASSELGGYTF	TGTGCCAGCAGTGAACTCGGTGGCTACACCTTC
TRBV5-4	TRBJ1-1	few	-	CASSQDRNTEAFF	TGTGCCAGCAGCCAGGACAGAAACACTGAAGCTTTCTTT
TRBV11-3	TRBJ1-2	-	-	CASSLSGLVYGYTF	TGTGCCAGCAGCTTAAGCGGGCTGGTCTATGGCTACACCTTC
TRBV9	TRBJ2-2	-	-	CASSVARSGELFF	TGTGCCAGCAGCGTAGCGAGGAGCGGGGAGCTGTTTTTT
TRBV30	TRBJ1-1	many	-	CAWSVWEGEAFF	TGTGCCTGGAGTGTATGGGAGGGTGAAGCTTTCTTT
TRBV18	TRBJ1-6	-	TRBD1	CASSPTGTGISNSPLHF	TGTGCCAGCTCACCCACCGGGACAGGGATAAGCAATTCACCCCTCCACTTT
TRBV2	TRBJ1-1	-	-	CASSSDRRNTEAFF	TGTGCCAGCAGCTCCGACAGGCGGAACACTGAAGCTTTCTTT